The clone carrying this TCR beta chain has just one count. Generated by immunoSEQ multiplex PCR, the TCRdb table keeps only in-frame clones and is missing some. The data show 400,000 or so clones, around nine tenths seen once. The record originates from a study of blood T cell repertoires in COVID-19. Study summary: There were acute and convalescent COVID-19 samples, and they came from the United States, Italy and Spain.

Seattle participants joined during active infection and were tracked over time. V was pared by 4 bases and J by 1 base, with 8 bases of the junction left unmatched. Germline V CDR1 and CDR2: SGHRS, YFSETQ. The CDR3 runs 15 residues. The sequencing input was peripheral blood. The chain combines TRBV5-1 with TRBJ2-7, with 7 bases lining up with TRBD1. The sequence came from a woman aged 40 to 50 with COVID-19, enrolled during active disease. The CDR3 DNA reads as TGCGCCAGCAGCCCCTCGACAGGGCCATCCTACGAGCAGTACTTC. It translates to CASSPSTGPSYEQYF.